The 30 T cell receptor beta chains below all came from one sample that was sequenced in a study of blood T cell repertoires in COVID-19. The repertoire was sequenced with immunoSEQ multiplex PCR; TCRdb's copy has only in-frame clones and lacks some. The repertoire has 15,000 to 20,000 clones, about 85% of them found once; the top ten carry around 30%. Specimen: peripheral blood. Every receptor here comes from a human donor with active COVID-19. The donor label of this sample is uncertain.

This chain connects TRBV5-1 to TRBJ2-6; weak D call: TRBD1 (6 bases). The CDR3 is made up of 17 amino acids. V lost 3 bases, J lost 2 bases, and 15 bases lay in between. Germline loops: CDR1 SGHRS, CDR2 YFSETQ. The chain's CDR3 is CASSYSITGPGANVLTF. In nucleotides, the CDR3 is TGCGCCAGCAGCTATTCGATCACAGGGCCTGGGGCCAACGTCCTGACTTTC.

The CDR3 DNA sequence: TGTGCCACCAGTGATTTCTCCAGTAATGAGCAGTTCTTC. Translating it yields CATSDFSSNEQFF. The chain recombines TRBV24-1 with TRBJ2-1; D unclear. This CDR3 spans 13 amino acids. With 1 base removed from V and 7 bases from J, the gap between germline ends came to 7 bases. Germline lookup yields CDR1 KGHDR and CDR2 SFDVKD.

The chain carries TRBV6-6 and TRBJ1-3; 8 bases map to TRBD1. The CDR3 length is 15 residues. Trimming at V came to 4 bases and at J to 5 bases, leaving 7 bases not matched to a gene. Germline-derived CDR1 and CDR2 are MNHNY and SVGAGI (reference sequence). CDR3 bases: TGTGCCAGCAGTTCCGGGGACAGGTTCCGAAACACCATATATTTT. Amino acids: CASSSGDRFRNTIYF.

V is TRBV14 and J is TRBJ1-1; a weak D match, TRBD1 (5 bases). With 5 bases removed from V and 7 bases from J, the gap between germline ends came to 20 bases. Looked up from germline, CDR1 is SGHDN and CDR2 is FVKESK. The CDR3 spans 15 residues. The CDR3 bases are TGTGCCAGCAGCTTTGACGTGGGGCTTCAACTTGAAGCTTTCTTT. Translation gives CASSFDVGLQLEAFF.

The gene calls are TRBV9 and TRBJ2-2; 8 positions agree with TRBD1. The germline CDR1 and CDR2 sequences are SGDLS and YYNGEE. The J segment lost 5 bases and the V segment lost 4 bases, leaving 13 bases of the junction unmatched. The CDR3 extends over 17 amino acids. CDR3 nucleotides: TGTGCCAGCAGCCCGGGACAGGCCTCCGGTGGAACCGGGGAGCTGTTTTTT. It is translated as CASSPGQASGGTGELFF.

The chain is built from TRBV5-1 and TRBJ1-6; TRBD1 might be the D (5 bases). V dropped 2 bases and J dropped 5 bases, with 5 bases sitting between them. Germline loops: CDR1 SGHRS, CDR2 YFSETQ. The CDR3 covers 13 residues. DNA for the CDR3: TGCGCCAGCAGCTTACAGGATAATTCACCCCTCCACTTT. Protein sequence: CASSLQDNSPLHF.

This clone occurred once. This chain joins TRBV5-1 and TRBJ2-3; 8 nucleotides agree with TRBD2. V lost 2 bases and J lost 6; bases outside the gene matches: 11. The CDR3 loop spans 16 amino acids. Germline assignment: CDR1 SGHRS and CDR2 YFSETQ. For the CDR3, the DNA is TGCGCCAGCAGCTTCGCCGGACTAGCTCTCTTTGATACGCAGTATTTT. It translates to CASSFAGLALFDTQYF. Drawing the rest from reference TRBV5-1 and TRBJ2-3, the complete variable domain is KAGVTQTPRYLIKTRGQQVTLSCSPISGHRSVSWYQQTPGQGLQFLFEYFSETQRNKGNFPGRFSGRQFSNSRSEMNVSTLELGDSALYLCASSFAGLALFDTQYFGPGTRLTVL.

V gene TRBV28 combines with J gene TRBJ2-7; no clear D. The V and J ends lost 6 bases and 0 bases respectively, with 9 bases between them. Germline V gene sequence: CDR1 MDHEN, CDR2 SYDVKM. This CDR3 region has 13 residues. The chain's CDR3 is CASSYDSSYEQYF. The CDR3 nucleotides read TGTGCCAGCAGCTACGATAGCTCCTACGAGCAGTACTTC.

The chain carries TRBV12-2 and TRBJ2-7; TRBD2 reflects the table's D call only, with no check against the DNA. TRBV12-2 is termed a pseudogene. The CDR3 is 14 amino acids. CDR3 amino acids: CASRSKHAKYEQYF. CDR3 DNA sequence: TGTGCAAGTCGCTCGAAGCATGCGAAGTACGAGCAGTACTTC.

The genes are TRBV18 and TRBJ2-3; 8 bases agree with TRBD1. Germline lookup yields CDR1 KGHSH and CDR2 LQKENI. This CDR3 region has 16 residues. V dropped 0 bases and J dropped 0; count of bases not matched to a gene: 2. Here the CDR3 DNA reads TGTGCCAGCTCACCACCGAACAGGGGGAGCACAGATACGCAGTATTTT. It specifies CASSPPNRGSTDTQYF.

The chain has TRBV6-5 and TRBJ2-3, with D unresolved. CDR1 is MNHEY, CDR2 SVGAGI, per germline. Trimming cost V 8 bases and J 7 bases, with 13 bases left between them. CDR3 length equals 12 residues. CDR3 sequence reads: CASRSTAHTQYF. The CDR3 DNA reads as TGTGCCAGCCGGAGCACGGCGCATACGCAGTATTTT.

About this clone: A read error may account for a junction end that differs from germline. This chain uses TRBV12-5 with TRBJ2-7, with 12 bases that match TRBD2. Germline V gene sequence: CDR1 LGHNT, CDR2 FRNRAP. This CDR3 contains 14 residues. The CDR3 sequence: CASGLGASGRAAHF. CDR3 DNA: TGTGCTAGTGGTTTGGGCGCTAGCGGGAGGGCCGCGCACTTC.

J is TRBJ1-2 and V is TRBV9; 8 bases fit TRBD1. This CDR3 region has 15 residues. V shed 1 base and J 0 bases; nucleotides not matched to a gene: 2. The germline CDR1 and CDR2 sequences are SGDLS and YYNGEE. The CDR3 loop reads CASSVQTGANYGYTF. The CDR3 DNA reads TGTGCCAGCAGCGTACAGACAGGGGCTAACTATGGCTACACCTTC.

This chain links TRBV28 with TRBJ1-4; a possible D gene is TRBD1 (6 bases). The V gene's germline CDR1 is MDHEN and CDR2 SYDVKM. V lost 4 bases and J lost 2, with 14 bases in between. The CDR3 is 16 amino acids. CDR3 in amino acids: CASSSAGEMTNEKLFF. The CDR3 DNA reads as TGTGCCAGCAGTTCGGCAGGGGAAATGACTAATGAAAAACTGTTTTTT.

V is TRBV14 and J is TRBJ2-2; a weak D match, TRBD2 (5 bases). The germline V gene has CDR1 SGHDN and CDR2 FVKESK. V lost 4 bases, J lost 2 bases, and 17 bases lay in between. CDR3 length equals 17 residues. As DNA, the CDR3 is TGTGCCAGCAGCCGCATGTGGGGTCGGGGTAACACCGGGGAGCTGTTTTTT. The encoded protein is CASSRMWGRGNTGELFF.

Here the CDR3 reads CASSSTGDYEQYF. DNA for the CDR3: TGTGCCAGCAGCTCGACAGGGGACTACGAGCAGTACTTC. The gene calls are TRBV7-3 and TRBJ2-7; 8 positions agree with TRBD1. The length of the CDR3 is 13 residues. Germline values: CDR1 SGHTA, CDR2 FQGTGA. With 4 bases clipped from V and 3 bases from J, the junction kept 2 bases outside the gene matches.

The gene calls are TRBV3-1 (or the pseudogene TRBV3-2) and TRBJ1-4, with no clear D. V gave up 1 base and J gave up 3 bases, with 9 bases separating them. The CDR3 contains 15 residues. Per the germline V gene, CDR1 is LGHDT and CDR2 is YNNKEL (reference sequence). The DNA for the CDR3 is TGTGCCAGCAGCCAAGTAATGGCCCCTAATGAAAAACTGTTTTTT. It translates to CASSQVMAPNEKLFF.

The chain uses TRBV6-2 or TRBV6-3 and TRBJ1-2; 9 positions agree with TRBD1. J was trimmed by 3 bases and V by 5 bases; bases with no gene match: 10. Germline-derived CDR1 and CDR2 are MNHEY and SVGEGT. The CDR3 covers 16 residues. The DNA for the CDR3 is TGTGCCAGCAGTACGGAACCGGGACAGGGAGACTATGGCTACACCTTC. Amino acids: CASSTEPGQGDYGYTF.

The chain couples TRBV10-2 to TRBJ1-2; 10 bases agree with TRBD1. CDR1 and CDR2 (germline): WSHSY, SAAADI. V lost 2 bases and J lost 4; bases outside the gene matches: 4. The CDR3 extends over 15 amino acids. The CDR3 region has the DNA TGCGCCAGCAGTGAGGGGACAGGGGTTACCTATGGCTACACCTTC. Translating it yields CASSEGTGVTYGYTF.

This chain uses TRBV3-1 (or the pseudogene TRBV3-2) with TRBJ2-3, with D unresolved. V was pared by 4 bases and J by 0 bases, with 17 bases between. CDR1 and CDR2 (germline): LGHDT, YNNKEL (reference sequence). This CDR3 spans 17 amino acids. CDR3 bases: TGTGCCAGCAGCCCGACCCCCAGGAACCGTAGCACAGATACGCAGTATTTT. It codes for CASSPTPRNRSTDTQYF.

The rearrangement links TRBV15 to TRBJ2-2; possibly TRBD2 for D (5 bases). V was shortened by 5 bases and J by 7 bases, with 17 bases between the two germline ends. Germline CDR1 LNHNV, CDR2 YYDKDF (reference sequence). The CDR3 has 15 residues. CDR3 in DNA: TGTGCCACCAGCCCTATACACGGGGATAGCGGGGAGCTGTTTTTT. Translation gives CATSPIHGDSGELFF.

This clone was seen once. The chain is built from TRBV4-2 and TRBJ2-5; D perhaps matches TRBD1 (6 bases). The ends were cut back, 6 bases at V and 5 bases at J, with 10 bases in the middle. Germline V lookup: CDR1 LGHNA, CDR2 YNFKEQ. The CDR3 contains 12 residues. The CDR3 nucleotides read TGTGCCAGCAGGGGGGCTGGCGAGACCCAGTACTTC. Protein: CASRGAGETQYF.

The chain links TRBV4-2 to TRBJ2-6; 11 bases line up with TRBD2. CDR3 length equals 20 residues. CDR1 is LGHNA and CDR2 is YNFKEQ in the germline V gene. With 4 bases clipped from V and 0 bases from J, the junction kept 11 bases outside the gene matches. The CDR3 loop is CASSPPPGTSGISGANVLTF. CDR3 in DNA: TGTGCCAGCAGCCCTCCTCCGGGGACTAGCGGAATCTCTGGGGCCAACGTCCTGACTTTC.

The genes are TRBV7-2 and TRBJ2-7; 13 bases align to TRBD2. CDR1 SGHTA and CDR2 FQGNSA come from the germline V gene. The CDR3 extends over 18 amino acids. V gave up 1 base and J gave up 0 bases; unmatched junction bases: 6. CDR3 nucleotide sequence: TGTGCCAGCAGCTTAGTCCCCGGGACTAGCGGGACCTCCTACGAGCAGTACTTC. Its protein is CASSLVPGTSGTSYEQYF.

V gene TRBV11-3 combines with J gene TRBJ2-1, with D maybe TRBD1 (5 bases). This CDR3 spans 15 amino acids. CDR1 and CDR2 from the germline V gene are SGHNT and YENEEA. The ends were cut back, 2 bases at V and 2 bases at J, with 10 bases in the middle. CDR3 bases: TGTGCCAGCAGCTTAAGGCAGGGCCCCTACAATGAGCAGTTCTTC. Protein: CASSLRQGPYNEQFF.

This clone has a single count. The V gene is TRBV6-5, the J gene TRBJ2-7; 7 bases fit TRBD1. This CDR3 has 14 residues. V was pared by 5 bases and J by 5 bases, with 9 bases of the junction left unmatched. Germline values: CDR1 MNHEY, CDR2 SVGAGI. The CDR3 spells CASSPRDRPDEQYF. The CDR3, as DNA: TGTGCCAGCAGTCCCCGGGACAGACCGGACGAGCAGTACTTC.

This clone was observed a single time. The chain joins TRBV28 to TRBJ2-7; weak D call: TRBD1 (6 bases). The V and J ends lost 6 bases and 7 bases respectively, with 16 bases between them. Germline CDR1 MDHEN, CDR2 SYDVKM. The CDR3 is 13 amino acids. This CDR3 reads CASRGPGVGEQYF. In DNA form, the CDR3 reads TGTGCCAGCAGAGGGCCAGGGGTTGGGGAGCAGTACTTC.

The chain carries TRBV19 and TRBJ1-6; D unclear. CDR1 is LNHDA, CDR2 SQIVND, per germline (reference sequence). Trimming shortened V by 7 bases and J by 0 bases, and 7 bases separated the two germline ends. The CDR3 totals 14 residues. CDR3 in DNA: TGTGCCAGTAAAGAGGTCTCCTATAATTCACCCCTCCACTTT. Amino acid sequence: CASKEVSYNSPLHF. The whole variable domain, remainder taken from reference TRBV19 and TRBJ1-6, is DGGITQSPKYLFRKEGQNVTLSCEQNLNHDAMYWYRQDPGQGLRLIYYSQIVNDFQKGDIAEGYSVSREKKESFPLTVTSAQKNPTAFYLCASKEVSYNSPLHFGNGTRLTVT.

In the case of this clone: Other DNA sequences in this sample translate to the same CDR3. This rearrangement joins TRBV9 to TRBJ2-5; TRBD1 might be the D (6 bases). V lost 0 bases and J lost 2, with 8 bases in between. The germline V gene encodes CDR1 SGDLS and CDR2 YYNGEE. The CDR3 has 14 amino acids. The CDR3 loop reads CASSVGTVQETQYF. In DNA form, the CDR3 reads TGTGCCAGCAGCGTAGGGACAGTTCAAGAGACCCAGTACTTC.

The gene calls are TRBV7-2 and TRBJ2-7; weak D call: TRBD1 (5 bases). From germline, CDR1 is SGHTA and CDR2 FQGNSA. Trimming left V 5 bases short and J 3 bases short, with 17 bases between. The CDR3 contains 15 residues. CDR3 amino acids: CASSLRPVQGYEQYF. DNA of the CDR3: TGTGCCAGCAGCCTACGCCCTGTCCAGGGCTACGAGCAGTACTTC.